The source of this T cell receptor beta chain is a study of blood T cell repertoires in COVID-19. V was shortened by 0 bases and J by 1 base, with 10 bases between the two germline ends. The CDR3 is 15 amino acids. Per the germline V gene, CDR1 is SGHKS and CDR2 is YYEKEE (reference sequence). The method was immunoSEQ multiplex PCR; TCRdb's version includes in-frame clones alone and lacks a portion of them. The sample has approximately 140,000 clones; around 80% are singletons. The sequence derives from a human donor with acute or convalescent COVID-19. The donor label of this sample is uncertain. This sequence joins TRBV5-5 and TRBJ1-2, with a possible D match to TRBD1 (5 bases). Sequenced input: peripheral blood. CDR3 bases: TGTGCCAGCAGCTTGGACCCAGGGATTAACTATGGCTACACCTTC. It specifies CASSLDPGINYGYTF. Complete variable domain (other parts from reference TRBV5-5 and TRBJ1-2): DAGVTQSPTHLIKTRGQQVTLRCSPISGHKSVSWYQQVLGQGPQFIFQYYEKEERGRGNFPDRFSARQFPNYSSELNVNALLLGDSALYLCASSLDPGINYGYTFGSGTRLTVV.